Sequencing of this TCR beta chain was carried out in a study of T cell responses to AZD1222 COVID-19 vaccine. Study-level points and caveats: In all cases, repertoires were sampled only after the peak T cell response. Spike-specific TCR depth and breadth grew after two AZD1222 doses. There were vaccine-associated CD4 TCRs across spike, dominant at 160-218 and 743-854.

The repertoire was sequenced with immunoSEQ multiplex PCR; TCRdb's copy has only in-frame clones and lacks some. The sample consists of around 120,000 clones, around 93% of them appearing once. The CDR3 extends over 17 amino acids. Germline V gene lookup returns CDR1 LGHDT and CDR2 YNNKEL (reference sequence). V shed 4 bases and J shed 0 bases, with 16 bases lying between them. Worth noting for this clone: Its antigen remains unknown.

This sequence originates from an adult in good health. The genes are TRBV3-1 (or the pseudogene TRBV3-2) and TRBJ1-3; tentative D call: TRBD1 (5 bases). The source material was peripheral blood, sampled on day 0 of AZD1222 vaccination. The CDR3 bases are TGTGCCAGCAGCCGCGGAGTGGGGGATTACTCTGGAAACACCATATATTTT. As protein: CASSRGVGDYSGNTIYF.